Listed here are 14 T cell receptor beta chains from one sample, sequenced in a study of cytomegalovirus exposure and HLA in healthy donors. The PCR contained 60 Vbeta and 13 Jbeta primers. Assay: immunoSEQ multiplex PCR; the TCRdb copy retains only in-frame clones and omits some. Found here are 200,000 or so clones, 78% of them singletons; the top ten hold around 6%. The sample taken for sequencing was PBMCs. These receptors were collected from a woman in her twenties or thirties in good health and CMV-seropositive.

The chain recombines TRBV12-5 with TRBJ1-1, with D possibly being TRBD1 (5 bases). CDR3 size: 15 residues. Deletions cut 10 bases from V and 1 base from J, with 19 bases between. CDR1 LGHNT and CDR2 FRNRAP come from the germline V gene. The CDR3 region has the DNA TGTGCTACAAAAAATACCGGGGGGGGGAACACTGAAGCTTTCTTT. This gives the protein CATKNTGGGNTEAFF.

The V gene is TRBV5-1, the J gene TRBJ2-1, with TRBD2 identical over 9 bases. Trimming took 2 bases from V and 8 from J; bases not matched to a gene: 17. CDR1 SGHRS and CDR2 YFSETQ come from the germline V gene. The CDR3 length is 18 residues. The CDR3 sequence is CASSLKGLAPLTFDEQFF. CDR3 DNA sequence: TGCGCCAGCAGCTTAAAGGGACTAGCTCCCCTAACGTTCGATGAGCAGTTCTTC.

The CDR3 coding sequence is TGCAGCGTTGTCGGGACACGAGCCTACGAGCAGTACTTC. It yields the protein CSVVGTRAYEQYF. This sequence joins TRBV29-1 and TRBJ2-5; maybe TRBD1 (6 bases). The last part of the DNA fits TRBJ2-7 better; the J call may be wrong. This CDR3 has 13 residues. Germline CDR1 is SQVTM and CDR2 is ANQGSEA.

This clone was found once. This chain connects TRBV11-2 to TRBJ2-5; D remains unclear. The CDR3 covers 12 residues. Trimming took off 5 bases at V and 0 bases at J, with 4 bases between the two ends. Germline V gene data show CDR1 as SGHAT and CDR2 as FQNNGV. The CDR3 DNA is TGTGCCAGCAGCGAGTACCAAGAGACCCAGTACTTC. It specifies CASSEYQETQYF.

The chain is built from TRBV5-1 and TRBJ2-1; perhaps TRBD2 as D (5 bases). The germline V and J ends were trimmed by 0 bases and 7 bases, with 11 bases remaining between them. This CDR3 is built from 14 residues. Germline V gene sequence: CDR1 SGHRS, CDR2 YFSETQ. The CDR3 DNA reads TGCGCCAGCAGCTTGGATTTCGGGATTAATGAGCAGTTCTTC. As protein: CASSLDFGINEQFF.

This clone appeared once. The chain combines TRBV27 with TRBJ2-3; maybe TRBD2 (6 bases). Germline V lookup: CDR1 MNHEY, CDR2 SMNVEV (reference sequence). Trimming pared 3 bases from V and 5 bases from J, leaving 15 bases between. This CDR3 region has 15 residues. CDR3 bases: TGTGCCAGCAGTTTGCTGACTAGGGTTGAAGATACGCAGTATTTT. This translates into CASSLLTRVEDTQYF.

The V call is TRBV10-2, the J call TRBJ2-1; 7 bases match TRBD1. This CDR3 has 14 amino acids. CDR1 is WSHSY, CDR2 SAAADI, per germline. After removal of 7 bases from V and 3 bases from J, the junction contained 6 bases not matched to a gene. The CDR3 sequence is CASTTGIDYNEQFF. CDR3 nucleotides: TGCGCCAGCACGACAGGGATAGACTACAATGAGCAGTTCTTC.

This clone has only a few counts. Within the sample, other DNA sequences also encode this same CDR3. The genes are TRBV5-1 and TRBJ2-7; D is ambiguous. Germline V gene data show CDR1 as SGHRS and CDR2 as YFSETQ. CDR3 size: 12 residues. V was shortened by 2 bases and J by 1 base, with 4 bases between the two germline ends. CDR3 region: CASSLSSYEQYF. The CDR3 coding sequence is TGCGCCAGCAGCTTATCTTCCTACGAGCAGTACTTC.

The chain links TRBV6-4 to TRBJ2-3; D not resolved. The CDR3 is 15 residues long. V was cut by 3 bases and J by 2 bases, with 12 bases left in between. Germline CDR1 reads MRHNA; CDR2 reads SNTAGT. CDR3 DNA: TGTGCCAGCAGTGATCTGCCCCCACACACAGATACGCAGTATTTT. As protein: CASSDLPPHTDTQYF.

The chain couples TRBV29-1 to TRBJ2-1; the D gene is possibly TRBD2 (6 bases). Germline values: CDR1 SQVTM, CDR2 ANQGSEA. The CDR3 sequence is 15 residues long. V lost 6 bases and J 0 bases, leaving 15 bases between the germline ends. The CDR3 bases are TGCAGCGTAGACCCCCTAGCGAGCTCCTACAATGAGCAGTTCTTC. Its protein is CSVDPLASSYNEQFF.

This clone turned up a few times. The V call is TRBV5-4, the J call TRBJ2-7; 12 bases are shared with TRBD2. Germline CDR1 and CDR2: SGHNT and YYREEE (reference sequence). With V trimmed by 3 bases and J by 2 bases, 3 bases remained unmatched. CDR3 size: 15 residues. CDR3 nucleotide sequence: TGTGCCAGCAGCTACGGACTAGCGGGGCCCTACGAGCAGTACTTC. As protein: CASSYGLAGPYEQYF.

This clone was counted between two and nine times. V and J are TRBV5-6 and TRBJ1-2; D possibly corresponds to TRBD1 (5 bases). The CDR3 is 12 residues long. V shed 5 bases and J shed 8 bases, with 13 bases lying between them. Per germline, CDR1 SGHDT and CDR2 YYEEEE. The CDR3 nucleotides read TGTGCCAGCAGTTGTGACAGCTGCGGCTACACCTTC. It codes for CASSCDSCGYTF.

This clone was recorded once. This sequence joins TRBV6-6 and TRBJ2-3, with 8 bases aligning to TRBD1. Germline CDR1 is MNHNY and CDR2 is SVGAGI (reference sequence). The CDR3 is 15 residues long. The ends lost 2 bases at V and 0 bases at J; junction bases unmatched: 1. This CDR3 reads CASSYQGASTDTQYF. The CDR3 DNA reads TGTGCCAGCAGTTACCAGGGGGCAAGCACAGATACGCAGTATTTT.

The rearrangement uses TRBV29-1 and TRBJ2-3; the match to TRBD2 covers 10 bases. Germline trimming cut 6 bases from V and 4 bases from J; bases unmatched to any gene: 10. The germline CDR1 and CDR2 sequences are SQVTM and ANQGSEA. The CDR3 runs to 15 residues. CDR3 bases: TGCAGCGTGGCGGCTAGCGGGGGTGCGGCAGATACGCAGTATTTT. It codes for CSVAASGGAADTQYF.